This entry concerns a single T cell receptor beta chain. No antigen is known for it. This specimen belongs to a study of cytomegalovirus exposure and HLA in healthy donors. The study, taken as a whole, reports: The study listed some 160 cytomegalovirus-associated TCR beta chains. Sequencing had likely introduced a cluster of highly shared sequence variants as an artifact.

The CDR3 spans 12 residues. The germline V gene has CDR1 GTSNPN and CDR2 SVGIG (reference sequence). V was cut by 5 bases and J by 6 bases, with 11 bases left in between. 13 Jbeta primers and 60 Vbeta primers were used for the PCR. As handled by the study authors: In a later analysis, the count reached 74 million or so unique TCR beta chains, with 10 million to 14 million shared. Some clones are missing from TCRdb's copy, which holds only in-frame ones; the method was immunoSEQ multiplex PCR. From that table come the V and J calls and clone size; the DNA was used to work out D and trimming. In the table there are 200,000 to 300,000 clones, roughly 81% of which are singletons. Every donor was a healthy person donating bone marrow.

The material sequenced was PBMCs. The J gene is TRBJ2-1, the V gene TRBV30; tentative D call: TRBD1 (5 bases). The source of this sequence is a woman aged 35 to 49 in good health and CMV-seropositive. The CDR3 sequence: CAWSDSLNEQFF. CDR3 sequence (DNA): TGTGCCTGGTCTGACAGTCTCAATGAGCAGTTCTTC.